This T cell receptor (beta chain) was documented in a study of T cell repertoires in cytomegalovirus infection. Across the study: Public TCR beta signature analysis indicated the presence of both CMV infection and matching HLA type. Whole-study results and caveats: Pooled public TCR beta family frequency picked out CMV carriers with the relevant HLA. Across the ex vivo response, the dominant clonotypes were HLA-C-restricted CMV-specific TCR beta clonotypes.

In TCRdb, the reads were re-called with MiXCR into one record per CDR3 protein. The repertoire holds roughly 150,000 distinct CDR3 sequences, with roughly a sixth as singletons. As to this clonotype: Its target is unknown.

CDR3 length: 15 amino acids. Unmatched junction bases numbered 11, after V lost 6 bases and J lost 7 bases. The germline V gene encodes CDR1 SGHAT and CDR2 FQDESV (reference sequence). This TCR derives from a human donor in good health (CMV status not recorded). Some clones in this sample may be carry-over from other donors' samples. The chain has TRBV11-1 and TRBJ1-5; 8 positions agree with TRBD1. The sequencing sample was made of CD8+ T cells from PBMCs. CDR3 protein: CASRSTGAFGQPQHF. The DNA of the CDR3 is TGTGCCAGCAGGTCGACAGGGGCCTTTGGGCAGCCCCAGCATTTT. Complete variable domain (other parts from reference TRBV11-1 and TRBJ1-5): EAEVAQSPRYKITEKSQAVAFWCDPISGHATLYWYRQILGQGPELLVQFQDESVVDDSQLPKDRFSAERLKGVDSTLKIQPAELGDSAMYLCASRSTGAFGQPQHFGDGTRLSIL.